The 22 T cell receptor beta chains given below trace back to one sample, sequenced in a study of tumor and adjacent non-tumor tissue in lung cancer. A modified ARM-PCR protocol with three rounds of nested PCR amplified TCRbeta. TCRdb reprocessed the multiplex PCR reads with MiXCR, giving one entry per CDR3 protein. Seen here are some 120,000 distinct CDR3 sequences, approximately 66% observed once, and the top ten hold around 13%. The template was RNA from unsorted bulk tissue. The sequenced sample was lung tumor tissue. These receptors all stem from a young man with non-small cell lung cancer.

With regard to this clonotype: Just one base apart from a much larger clone, this may be a read error. The chain is built from TRBV11-3 and TRBJ2-1; D is unresolved. The CDR3 extends over 15 amino acids. V dropped 6 bases and J dropped 3 bases, with 15 bases sitting between them. Germline CDR1 reads SGHNT; CDR2 reads YENEEA. The chain's CDR3 is CASRQREDDYNEQFF. DNA for the CDR3: TGTGCCAGCAGGCAGAGAGAGGACGACTACAATGAGCAGTTCTTC.

With regard to this clonotype: As the CDR3 is not closed by the conserved phenylalanine or tryptophan, this likely results from a read error. The chain joins TRBV12-3 or TRBV12-4 to TRBJ1-5, with 12 bases aligning to TRBD1. J lost 7 bases, V lost 2 bases, and 6 bases had no gene match. CDR3 size: 16 residues. CDR3 bases: TGTGCCAGCAGTTTAAGGGGACAGGGGGCGCCGCAGCCCCAGCATCTT. Protein sequence: CASSLRGQGAPQPQHL.

A word on this clonotype: Because it lacks the conserved phenylalanine or tryptophan at the end, this CDR3 is likely a read error. The V call is TRBV4-3, the J call TRBJ1-5, with D uncertain. CDR3 length equals 15 residues. Germline CDR1 and CDR2: LGHNA and YSLEER. CDR3 loop: CASSQSPGSNQPQHL. CDR3 coding DNA: TGCGCCAGCAGCCAATCGCCAGGTAGCAATCAACCCCAGCATCTT.

The chain couples TRBV11-2 to TRBJ1-1; D uncertain. Trimming took 0 bases from V and 12 from J, leaving 17 bases between them. Germline loops: CDR1 SGHAT, CDR2 FQNNGV. This CDR3 has 14 residues. The CDR3 DNA reads TGTGCCAGCAGCTTAGAGTGGGAGCACAGTAAAACTTTCTTT. Protein: CASSLEWEHSKTFF.

Of note for this clonotype: An end of the junction differs from the germline gene, which may be a read error. This chain uses TRBV12-3 or TRBV12-4 with TRBJ1-5; weak D call: TRBD1 (5 bases). The CDR3 covers 14 residues. DNA of the CDR3: TGTGCCAACAGTTTAGGGGATAGCAATCGGCCCCAGCATTTT. This gives the protein CANSLGDSNRPQHF.

This sequence joins TRBV20-1 and TRBJ2-1; 7 nucleotides match TRBD2. Trimming removed 5 bases from V and 5 bases from J; junction bases left unmatched: 9. This CDR3 comprises 14 residues. Germline V gene data show CDR1 as DFQATT and CDR2 as SNEGSKA (reference sequence). The DNA for the CDR3 is TGCAGTGCTGTAGGGCAGCGGGACGACAATGAGCAGTTCTTC. This gives the protein CSAVGQRDDNEQFF.

This clonotype was seen just once. The junction and the germline gene differ at one end; a read error may be behind it. The CDR3 DNA is TGTGCCAGCAACCAAGAATATAATGCGGGAATGGGTTACAATGAGCAGTTCTTC. Encoded protein: CASNQEYNAGMGYNEQFF. The rearrangement links TRBV4-2 to TRBJ2-1, with D tentatively TRBD2 (6 bases). Germline V CDR1 and CDR2: LGHNA, YNFKEQ. There are 18 residues in the CDR3.

Ten or more counts support this clonotype. The J gene is TRBJ2-7, the V gene TRBV11-2; D is possibly TRBD1 or TRBD2 (5 bases each). This CDR3 spans 15 amino acids. V was trimmed by 8 bases and J by 3 bases, leaving 20 bases between them. The germline CDR1 and CDR2 sequences are SGHAT and FQNNGV. The CDR3 DNA reads TGTGCCAGCCCCCCCGGGGCAGGCGGTCTCTACGAGCAGTACTTC. It yields the protein CASPPGAGGLYEQYF.

As concerns this clonotype: At one end, the junction sequence differs from germline, possibly due to a read error. The chain has TRBV11-1 and TRBJ2-2; perhaps TRBD1 as D (7 bases). This CDR3 has 13 amino acids. Germline V gives CDR1 SGHAT, CDR2 FQDESV (reference sequence). The chain's CDR3 is CASNFQGDGGLFF. CDR3 nucleotides: TGTGCCAGCAACTTTCAGGGGGACGGGGGGCTGTTTTTT.

This clonotype was detected ten times or more. V and J are TRBV11-2 and TRBJ2-2; D may be TRBD1 or TRBD2 (5 bases each). Germline-derived CDR1 and CDR2 are SGHAT and FQNNGV. This CDR3 is 16 amino acids long. The V end was cut by 3 bases, the J end by 0 bases, with 11 bases between. The CDR3 DNA sequence: TGTGCCAGCAGCTTCAGAGGGGTAACGAACACCGGGGAGCTGTTTTTT. Amino acid sequence: CASSFRGVTNTGELFF.

Worth noting for this clonotype: The missing conserved phenylalanine or tryptophan at the end of this CDR3 makes a read error likely. The chain has TRBV20-1 and TRBJ2-7, with D maybe TRBD1 (6 bases). V was cut by 3 bases and J by 5 bases, with 23 bases left in between. The CDR3 has 16 residues. Germline CDR1 is DFQATT and CDR2 is SNEGSKA (reference sequence). CDR3 loop: CSASDPGDTLPHEQYL. CDR3 bases: TGCAGTGCTAGTGATCCTGGGGACACACTTCCCCACGAGCAGTACCTC.

Remarks on this clonotype: This may be a read error: a much more frequent sequence differs by one nucleotide. The CDR3 does not end in the conserved phenylalanine or tryptophan, so this is likely a read error. V is TRBV10-3 and J is TRBJ1-2; perhaps TRBD1 as D (6 bases). The CDR3 loop spans 12 amino acids. From germline, CDR1 is ENHRY and CDR2 SYGVKD. V was trimmed by 2 bases and J by 8 bases, leaving 9 bases between them. CDR3 in DNA: TGTGCCATCAGTGAGACAGGGTCAGGCTACACCTCC. It translates to CAISETGSGYTS.

A remark on this clonotype: One end of the junction varies from germline; a read error may be responsible. The rearrangement links TRBV11-3 to TRBJ2-2; 9 bases fit TRBD1. The CDR3 runs 17 residues. Germline V CDR1 and CDR2: SGHNT, YENEEA. The CDR3 reads CASSFRPGQGNTVELFF. The CDR3 DNA follows: TGTGCCAGCAGTTTTCGTCCGGGACAGGGAAACACCGTGGAGCTGTTTTTT.

This clonotype was recorded a few times. The rearrangement links TRBV12-3 or TRBV12-4 to TRBJ2-3; D might be TRBD1 (6 bases). CDR3 length: 14 amino acids. Between the trimmed V and J ends, which lost 6 bases and 0 bases, there was a span of 10 bases. CDR3 sequence (DNA): TGTGCCAGCAGCCCGGGACACAGCACAGATACGCAGTATTTT. Translation: CASSPGHSTDTQYF.

The chain couples TRBV11-2 to TRBJ2-1; D gene unclear. The V end lost 7 bases, the J end lost 1 base, and 14 bases lay between the germline ends. CDR1 and CDR2 (germline): SGHAT, FQNNGV. This CDR3 spans 15 amino acids. CDR3 in amino acids: CASIFASASYNEQFF. For the CDR3, the DNA is TGTGCCAGCATCTTTGCTAGTGCGTCCTACAATGAGCAGTTCTTC.

This clonotype has just one count. CDR3 DNA sequence: TGCAGTGCCCGGGCTACGGGAGGCCCCAATGAGCAGTTCTTC. This sequence encodes CSARATGGPNEQFF. The rearrangement joins TRBV20-1 to TRBJ2-1, with 7 nucleotides matching TRBD2. Germline CDR1 is DFQATT and CDR2 is SNEGSKA (reference sequence). Unmatched junction bases numbered 11, after V lost 6 bases and J lost 6 bases. The CDR3 contains 14 residues.

This clonotype came up once. This may arise from a read error, as a much more abundant clone is one base away. This chain links TRBV14 with TRBJ2-3; the D is unclear. The CDR3 runs 13 residues. Germline CDR1 and CDR2: SGHDN and FVKESK. The CDR3 nucleotides are TGTGCCAGCAGCGCAACTCTAGTAGATAGGCAGTATTTT. This gives the protein CASSATLVDRQYF.

Comments on this clonotype: A much larger clone lies one base from this, so it may be a read error. The rearrangement uses TRBV12-3 or TRBV12-4 and TRBJ2-5; the D gene is possibly TRBD1 (6 bases). This CDR3 region has 14 residues. V shed 4 bases and J shed 7 bases, with 16 bases lying between them. CDR3 DNA sequence: TGTGCCAGCAGTTCCAGGGGTTTTTGGGTGACCCAGTACTTC. The encoded protein is CASSSRGFWVTQYF.

This clonotype was seen a handful of times. At one of its ends the junction is not consistent with the germline gene, which may arise from a read error. The genes are TRBV20-1 and TRBJ1-1; no definite D call. In germline, CDR1 is DFQATT, CDR2 SNEGSKA (reference sequence). This CDR3 region has 13 residues. DNA for the CDR3: TGCAGTGCTAGATTCGGCCGGAACGCTGAAGCTTTCTTT. This codes for CSARFGRNAEAFF.

A word on this clonotype: At one end the junction does not follow the germline gene, possibly because of a read error. The J gene is TRBJ2-3, the V gene TRBV30; D is uncertain. CDR3 length: 14 residues. CDR1 is GTSNPN and CDR2 is SVGIG in the germline V gene (reference sequence). The CDR3 nucleotides read TGTGCCTGGAGCGCTCTAGTAAACACAGACACGCAGTATTTT. This gives the protein CAWSALVNTDTQYF.

A remark on this clonotype: A clone one base away is much larger, so this may be a read error. The chain has TRBV4-2 and TRBJ1-2; D not resolved. This CDR3 has 15 residues. Per the germline V gene, CDR1 is LGHNA and CDR2 is YNFKEQ. V lost 3 bases and J lost 0, with 11 bases in between. The CDR3 bases are TGTGCCAGCAGCCATGATTGGGCATCTAACTATGGCTACACCTTC. Translating gives CASSHDWASNYGYTF.

This clonotype was observed a handful of times. The junction differs from germline at one of its ends, possibly a read error. The gene calls are TRBV12-3 or TRBV12-4 and TRBJ1-1; weak D call: TRBD1 (6 bases). This CDR3 region has 14 residues. The CDR3 DNA sequence: TGTGCCAGCAATTTAGCAGGGGTGGACACTAAAGCTTTCTTT. Protein sequence: CASNLAGVDTKAFF.